These T cell receptor beta chains were read from a single sample in a study of blood T cell repertoires in COVID-19. The method was immunoSEQ multiplex PCR; TCRdb's version includes in-frame clones alone and lacks a portion of them. The sample lists 65,000 to 90,000 clones, around 88% seen once, with 5.5% to 7.5% in the top ten. Material for sequencing was peripheral blood. All receptors derive from a woman at least 80 years old with acute or convalescent COVID-19. Both conserved end residues are part of each CDR3. A D gene is named only where the DNA matches it firmly. Rows give clone size only sometimes, using once, few, many, or a class for an expanded clone.

V: TRBV5-1; D: TRBD1; J: TRBJ1-1; size: .; CDR3: CASSWGTENTEAFF; DNA: TGCGCCAGCAGCTGGGGGACAGAGAACACTGAAGCTTTCTTT
V: TRBV9; D: TRBD2; J: TRBJ2-1; size: .; CDR3: CASSVGLAAYNEQFF; DNA: TGTGCCAGCAGCGTAGGACTAGCGGCTTACAATGAGCAGTTCTTC
V: TRBV5-1; D: TRBD2; J: TRBJ2-1; size: once; CDR3: CASKYEGGPGNEQFF; DNA: TGCGCCAGCAAATATGAGGGAGGGCCAGGCAATGAGCAGTTCTTC
V: TRBV10-1; D: .; J: TRBJ2-5; size: .; CDR3: CASSPSAGVQETQYF; DNA: TGCGCCAGCAGTCCCTCGGCGGGTGTACAAGAGACCCAGTACTTC
V: TRBV28; D: TRBD1; J: TRBJ2-3; size: .; CDR3: CASSLRTGARYTQYF; DNA: TGTGCCAGCAGTTTACGAACAGGGGCTCGATATACGCAGTATTTT
V: TRBV27; D: .; J: TRBJ2-1; size: .; CDR3: CASSLNRIYNEQFF; DNA: TGTGCCAGCAGTTTAAACAGGATATACAATGAGCAGTTCTTC
V: TRBV11-2; D: TRBD1; J: TRBJ1-2; size: .; CDR3: CASSLGQGRYGYTF; DNA: TGTGCCAGCAGCTTAGGACAGGGGAGGTATGGCTACACCTTC
V: TRBV29-1; D: TRBD2; J: TRBJ2-3; size: .; CDR3: CSVFNGRTDTQYF; DNA: TGCAGCGTATTTAACGGGAGGACAGATACGCAGTATTTT
V: TRBV3-1/TRBV3-2; D: TRBD1; J: TRBJ2-7; size: .; CDR3: CASSQDLDRGWASKGEQYF; DNA: TGTGCCAGCAGCCAAGATCTGGACAGGGGTTGGGCTAGCAAGGGCGAGCAGTACTTC
V: TRBV6-1; D: .; J: TRBJ1-5; size: .; CDR3: CASSEAREAGRGQPQHF; DNA: TGTGCCAGCAGTGAAGCCCGTGAGGCAGGGCGTGGGCAGCCCCAGCATTTT
V: TRBV2; D: .; J: TRBJ2-1; size: .; CDR3: CASSQGNEQFF; DNA: TGTGCCAGCAGTCAGGGCAATGAGCAGTTCTTC
V: TRBV7-8; D: .; J: TRBJ2-7; size: .; CDR3: CASSPSRVSYEQYF; DNA: TGTGCCAGCAGCCCCTCGCGGGTATCCTACGAGCAGTACTTC
V: TRBV7-9; D: TRBD2; J: TRBJ2-1; size: once; CDR3: CASSSMGRGSFAQFF; DNA: TGTGCCAGCAGCTCAATGGGTCGCGGGAGCTTCGCGCAGTTCTTC
V: TRBV7-9; D: TRBD2; J: TRBJ2-1; size: .; CDR3: CASRPKAGGNNEQFF; DNA: TGTGCCAGCAGACCTAAAGCGGGGGGTAACAATGAGCAGTTCTTC
V: TRBV7-2; D: TRBD1; J: TRBJ1-2; size: few; CDR3: CASSLGGQYGYTF; DNA: TGTGCCAGCAGCTTAGGGGGACAGTATGGCTACACCTTC
V: TRBV19; D: .; J: TRBJ1-5; size: .; CDR3: CASNSDNSNQPQHF; DNA: TGTGCCAGTAACTCGGACAATAGCAATCAGCCCCAGCATTTT
V: TRBV10-3; D: .; J: TRBJ1-6; size: .; CDR3: CAISGRQRNSPLHF; DNA: TGTGCCATCAGTGGGCGGCAGAGAAATTCACCCCTCCACTTT
V: TRBV6-2/TRBV6-3; D: .; J: TRBJ2-2; size: .; CDR3: CASSSVFFGTGELFF; DNA: TGTGCCAGCAGTTCGGTCTTTTTCGGCACCGGGGAGCTGTTTTTT
V: TRBV6-5; D: .; J: TRBJ1-6; size: .; CDR3: CASTEQGVGSPLHF; DNA: TGTGCCAGCACCGAACAGGGCGTAGGTTCACCCCTCCACTTT
V: TRBV5-6; D: TRBD1; J: TRBJ1-1; size: .; CDR3: CASSILQGLTNTEAFF; DNA: TGTGCCAGCAGCATACTACAGGGGCTAACGAACACTGAAGCTTTCTTT
V: TRBV6-5; D: .; J: TRBJ1-2; size: .; CDR3: CASRDQGRSGGYTF; DNA: TGTGCCAGCAGGGACCAGGGAAGAAGTGGTGGCTACACCTTC
V: TRBV6-1; D: TRBD1; J: TRBJ1-5; size: few; CDR3: CASSEVGFGAGGRPQHF; DNA: TGTGCCAGCAGTGAAGTGGGGTTTGGGGCAGGGGGTCGGCCCCAGCATTTT
V: TRBV9; D: .; J: TRBJ2-7; size: .; CDR3: CASSVGTVTYEQYF; DNA: TGTGCCAGCAGCGTAGGGACAGTCACCTACGAGCAGTACTTC